The clone carrying this T cell receptor beta chain has a handful of counts. Unmatched junction bases numbered 8, after V lost 5 bases and J lost 5 bases. CDR3 length: 14 amino acids. TCRdb ran MiXCR on the RT-PCR reads and lists one entry per CDR3 protein. The sample yields 550,000 to 750,000 distinct CDR3 sequences, approximately 15% seen once. What was sequenced was memory CD4+ T cells from blood. The gene calls are TRBV12-3 or TRBV12-4 and TRBJ1-2, with 7 bases lining up with TRBD1. The clonotype comes from a female donor in good health, serving as a healthy control. This CDR3 is CASSPGTVEYGYTF. CDR3 bases: TGTGCCAGCAGTCCCGGGACAGTTGAGTATGGCTACACCTTC.